This T cell receptor beta chain was obtained from a study of blood T cell repertoires in COVID-19. Assay: immunoSEQ multiplex PCR; the TCRdb copy retains only in-frame clones and omits some. The sample has about 220,000 clones, around 85% seen once; the top ten hold about 2.5%. The CDR3 has 12 amino acids. Germline loops: CDR1 LNHDA, CDR2 SQIVND (reference sequence). The ends were cut back, 9 bases at V and 8 bases at J, with 11 bases in the middle. Sequenced material: peripheral blood. This chain links TRBV19 with TRBJ1-6; D not certain. This TCR derives from a woman in her seventies with COVID-19, enrolled during active disease. In DNA form, the CDR3 reads TGTGCCAGCGAGGGCAGTTATTCACCCCTCCACTTT. Residues: CASEGSYSPLHF.